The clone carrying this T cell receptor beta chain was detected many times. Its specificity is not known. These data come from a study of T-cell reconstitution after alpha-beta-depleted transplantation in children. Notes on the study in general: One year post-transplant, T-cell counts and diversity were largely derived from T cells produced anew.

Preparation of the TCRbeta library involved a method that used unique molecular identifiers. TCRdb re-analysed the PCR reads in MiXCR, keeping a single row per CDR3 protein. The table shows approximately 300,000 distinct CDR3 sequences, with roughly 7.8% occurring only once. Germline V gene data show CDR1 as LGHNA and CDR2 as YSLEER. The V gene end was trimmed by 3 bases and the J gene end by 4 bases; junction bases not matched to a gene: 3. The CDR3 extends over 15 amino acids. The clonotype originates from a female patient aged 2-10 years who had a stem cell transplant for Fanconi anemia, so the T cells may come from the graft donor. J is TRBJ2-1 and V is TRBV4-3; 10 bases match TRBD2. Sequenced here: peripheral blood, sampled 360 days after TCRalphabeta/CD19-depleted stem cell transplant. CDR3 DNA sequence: TGCGCCAGCAGCCAGATTAGCGGGGGGTACAATGAGCAGTTCTTC. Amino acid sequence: CASSQISGGYNEQFF.